Below are 13 T cell receptor beta chains sequenced from a single sample in a study of technical replicates of blood from a few donors. Sequencing was performed with immunoSEQ multiplex PCR; in TCRdb, only in-frame clones are kept and a portion is missing. The data show around 93,000 clones, with over 90% seen just once and 0.34% held by the top ten. The sequenced sample consisted of T cells isolated from PBMCs. The receptors shown here come from a human donor in good health.

V is TRBV9 and J is TRBJ2-1; TRBD2 might be the D (6 bases). CDR3 size: 15 residues. The germline V gene encodes CDR1 SGDLS and CDR2 YYNGEE. The V and J ends lost 3 bases and 8 bases respectively, with 18 bases between them. Written as DNA, the CDR3 is TGTGCCAGCAGCGAATTTAATGTCGGGGGTCATGAGCAGTTCTTC. It is translated as CASSEFNVGGHEQFF.

This chain uses TRBV6-5 with TRBJ2-1; D might be TRBD2 (6 bases). Between the trimmed V and J ends, which lost 4 bases and 0 bases, there was a span of 13 bases. Germline loops: CDR1 MNHEY, CDR2 SVGAGI. The CDR3 is made up of 16 amino acids. In DNA, the CDR3 is TGTGCCAGCAGTTCCTTTAGCGGAAACTCCTACAATGAGCAGTTCTTC. Translation gives CASSSFSGNSYNEQFF.

This chain uses TRBV16 with TRBJ1-4, with a tentative D call TRBD1 (5 bases). V was trimmed by 5 bases and J by 3 bases, leaving 13 bases between them. This CDR3 has 15 amino acids. Germline V CDR1 and CDR2: KGHSY, FQNENV. CDR3 bases: TGTGCCAGCAGCTCTTTGACGGGGGCTAATGAAAAACTGTTTTTT. As protein: CASSSLTGANEKLFF.

CDR3 sequence reads: CASNPGLAGETQYF. The CDR3 region has the DNA TGTGCCAGTAACCCGGGACTAGCGGGAGAGACCCAGTACTTC. V is TRBV6-5 and J is TRBJ2-5, with TRBD2 identical over 12 bases. The CDR3 sequence is 14 residues long. Germline CDR1 reads MNHEY; CDR2 reads SVGAGI. Trimming took 9 bases from V and 4 from J; bases not matched to a gene: 6.

The V and J genes are TRBV5-6 and TRBJ1-3; the match to TRBD1 covers 7 bases. With 6 bases clipped from V and 0 bases from J, the junction kept 6 bases outside the gene matches. Germline V gives CDR1 SGHDT, CDR2 YYEEEE. CDR3 size: 15 residues. This chain's CDR3 is CASTHSGGSGNTIYF. The CDR3 bases are TGTGCCAGCACCCATTCAGGGGGCTCTGGAAACACCATATATTTT.

The table lists this clone with a count of one. The gene calls are TRBV2 and TRBJ1-5; tentative D call: TRBD1 (6 bases). Looked up from germline, CDR1 is SNHLY and CDR2 is FYNNEI. Deletions cut 8 bases from V and 4 bases from J, with 15 bases between. CDR3 length: 14 residues. CDR3 loop: CASCFQGQNQPQHF. The CDR3 DNA follows: TGTGCCAGCTGCTTTCAGGGGCAAAATCAGCCCCAGCATTTT.

The chain recombines TRBV4-3 with TRBJ2-7; D is unclear. The germline gives CDR1 LGHNA, CDR2 YSLEER. The CDR3 extends over 13 amino acids. V lost 0 bases and J 8 bases, leaving 11 bases between the germline ends. CDR3 protein: CASSQDLRAKQYF. As DNA, the CDR3 is TGCGCCAGCAGCCAAGATTTGCGCGCGAAGCAGTACTTC.

This clone appeared once. V usage is TRBV27 and J usage is TRBJ2-3; 9 bases agree with TRBD1. Germline CDR1 and CDR2: MNHEY and SMNVEV (reference sequence). This CDR3 is built from 17 residues. The J segment lost 3 bases and the V segment lost 4 bases, leaving 11 bases of the junction unmatched. CDR3 sequence (DNA): TGTGCCAGCAGTTCAACTACCGGGACAGGGTTTACAGATACGCAGTATTTT. As protein: CASSSTTGTGFTDTQYF.

The chain recombines TRBV2 with TRBJ2-7; 9 bases align to TRBD2. Losses at the gene ends were 1 base for V and 2 bases for J; bases not matched to a gene: 6. This CDR3 region has 16 residues. Germline values: CDR1 SNHLY, CDR2 FYNNEI. CDR3 residues: CASSEGSGRNPYEQYF. The CDR3 coding sequence is TGTGCCAGCAGTGAAGGGAGCGGGAGGAACCCCTACGAGCAGTACTTC.

This clone was detected only a few times. The chain employs TRBV7-8 and TRBJ1-2; TRBD1 is a possible D gene (5 bases). Germline assignment: CDR1 SGHVS and CDR2 FQNEAQ. The CDR3 runs to 15 residues. The V end lost 5 bases, the J end lost 4 bases, and 17 bases lay between the germline ends. CDR3 sequence (DNA): TGTGCCAGCAGCCCCCTGCAACAGGAAAGCTATGGCTACACCTTC. As protein: CASSPLQQESYGYTF.

This clone has a single count. The chain combines TRBV7-9 with TRBJ1-1; D possibly corresponds to TRBD1 (6 bases). The V end lost 6 bases, the J end lost 5 bases, and 22 bases lay between the germline ends. Looked up from germline, CDR1 is SEHNR and CDR2 is FQNEAQ (reference sequence). CDR3 length: 16 amino acids. The CDR3: CASSSNPGQTVTEAFF. The CDR3 bases are TGTGCCAGCAGTTCTAACCCGGGACAAACGGTGACTGAAGCTTTCTTT. The entire variable domain, with the rest obtained from reference TRBV7-9 and TRBJ1-1, is as follows: DTGVSQNPRHKITKRGQNVTFRCDPISEHNRLYWYRQTLGQGPEFLTYFQNEAQLEKSRLLSDRFSAERPKGSFSTLEIQRTEQGDSAMYLCASSSNPGQTVTEAFFGQGTRLTVV.

V usage is TRBV4-3 and J usage is TRBJ1-5, with D uncertain. V was trimmed by 0 bases and J by 2 bases, leaving 8 bases between them. Germline V gene lookup returns CDR1 LGHNA and CDR2 YSLEER. This CDR3 comprises 15 residues. The CDR3 coding sequence is TGCGCCAGCAGCCAAGATCCGGTGGGCAATCAGCCCCAGCATTTT. Translated, it gives CASSQDPVGNQPQHF.

By frequency in the sample, this clone is medium-sized. The chain recombines TRBV30 with TRBJ2-2; 7 bases align to TRBD2. The germline V gene encodes CDR1 GTSNPN and CDR2 SVGIG (reference sequence). The CDR3 extends over 15 amino acids. The V gene end was trimmed by 8 bases and the J gene end by 7 bases; junction bases not matched to a gene: 16. CDR3 region: CARPGGEGDGGELFF. The CDR3 bases are TGTGCCCGACCCGGAGGGGAGGGTGATGGCGGGGAGCTGTTTTTT.